This T cell receptor (beta chain) was recorded in a study of cytomegalovirus exposure and HLA in healthy donors. Whole-study context: Some 85 million unique TCRs, all from HLA-typed donors, were included in an early release of the data. Notes on the study in general: Most TCR sequences showed up rarely, but some public TCRs showed up in many donors. Only CMV serostatus was available as immune exposure information.

PCR was performed using 60 Vbeta and 13 Jbeta primers. Clones were sequenced by immunoSEQ multiplex PCR, and TCRdb holds only the in-frame ones, with some missing. The top ten hold roughly 1.9% of the sample, which has about 130,000 clones, around 10% seen once. V gave up 5 bases and J gave up 6 bases, with 16 bases separating them. CDR3 length equals 15 residues. CDR1 is MNHNS and CDR2 is SASEGT in the germline V gene. This clone was observed a few times. The antigen remains unidentified. The sample consisted of PBMCs. The V call is TRBV6-1, the J call TRBJ1-4; D remains ambiguous. The receptor was derived from a man aged 45 to 65 in good health and CMV-seronegative. DNA for the CDR3: TGTGCCAGCAGTCCCCACACCGGGGAGGATGAAAAACTGTTTTTT. Amino acids: CASSPHTGEDEKLFF.